Following are 25 T cell receptor beta chains from one sample sequenced in a study of radiotherapy plus CTLA-4 blockade in lung cancer. TCRdb's copy holds only in-frame clones and misses some; the assay was immunoSEQ multiplex PCR. Of more than 95,000 clones listed, about four fifths are singletons. This sample comprised peripheral blood, obtained from a patient treated with radiotherapy plus ipilimumab. These receptors all stem from a human donor with non-small cell lung cancer who had a partial response to radiotherapy plus ipilimumab.

The chain uses TRBV5-1 and TRBJ2-3; the match to TRBD2 covers 13 bases. The V gene end was trimmed by 3 bases and the J gene end by 5 bases; junction bases not matched to a gene: 6. Looked up from germline, CDR1 is SGHRS and CDR2 is YFSETQ. The CDR3 extends over 16 amino acids. The CDR3 here is CASSSGLAGVIDTQYF. For the CDR3, the DNA is TGCGCCAGCAGCTCCGGACTAGCGGGAGTCATAGATACGCAGTATTTT.

J is TRBJ2-6 and V is TRBV19; D not resolved. V was clipped by 4 bases and J by 0 bases, with 16 bases between them. The CDR3 totals 18 residues. Looked up from germline, CDR1 is LNHDA and CDR2 is SQIVND (reference sequence). As DNA, the CDR3 is TGTGCCAGTAGTAAAGCGCTAAAATCTAGCTCTGGGGCCAACGTCCTGACTTTC. It encodes CASSKALKSSSGANVLTF.

V and J are TRBV27 and TRBJ1-4, with unresolved D. This CDR3 contains 16 residues. V lost 3 bases, J lost 3 bases, and 14 bases lay in between. CDR1 and CDR2 from the germline V gene are MNHEY and SMNVEV (reference sequence). DNA for the CDR3: TGTGCCAGCAGTTTCCTACTCGATTTACCTAATGAAAAACTGTTTTTT. Protein sequence: CASSFLLDLPNEKLFF.

This clone has only one observation. V usage is TRBV28 and J usage is TRBJ2-1; 14 bases match TRBD2. This CDR3 is built from 15 residues. Germline-derived CDR1 and CDR2 are MDHEN and SYDVKM. V dropped 6 bases and J dropped 9; count of bases not matched to a gene: 7. The CDR3 coding sequence is TGTGCCAGCAGGCCGCCGGGACTAGCGGGAGTTGAGCAGTTCTTC. Translated, it gives CASRPPGLAGVEQFF. Combining the CDR3 with reference TRBV28 and TRBJ2-1 gives the whole variable domain DVKVTQSSRYLVKRTGEKVFLECVQDMDHENMFWYRQDPGLGLRLIYFSYDVKMKEKGDIPEGYSVSREKKERFSLILESASTNQTSMYLCASRPPGLAGVEQFFGPGTRLTVL.

The table lists this clone with a count of one. Here the CDR3 DNA reads TGTGCCTGGGGTAGGAGTGAAAAACTGTTTTTT. Protein product: CAWGRSEKLFF. The chain joins TRBV30 to TRBJ1-4; D gene unclear. The CDR3 has 11 residues. Germline V gives CDR1 GTSNPN, CDR2 SVGIG (reference sequence). V dropped 5 bases and J dropped 7 bases, with 8 bases sitting between them.

The chain has TRBV9 and TRBJ2-5; D gene ambiguous. Germline values: CDR1 SGDLS, CDR2 YYNGEE. V lost 1 base, J lost 2 bases, and 9 bases lay in between. CDR3 length equals 14 residues. This chain's CDR3 is CASSVMSGQETQYF. The DNA of the CDR3 is TGTGCCAGCAGCGTAATGTCCGGGCAAGAGACCCAGTACTTC.

The V and J genes are TRBV27 and TRBJ2-1, with 11 bases that match TRBD2. The CDR3 sequence is 15 residues long. Trimming at V came to 3 bases and at J to 6 bases, leaving 4 bases not matched to a gene. CDR1 and CDR2 from the germline V gene are MNHEY and SMNVEV (reference sequence). This CDR3 reads CASSFLSGRANEQFF. The CDR3 nucleotides read TGTGCCAGCAGTTTCCTTAGCGGGAGGGCCAATGAGCAGTTCTTC.

The genes are TRBV11-2 and TRBJ2-3, with unresolved D. The germline V and J ends were trimmed by 4 bases and 2 bases, with 10 bases remaining between them. The germline gives CDR1 SGHAT, CDR2 FQNNGV. The CDR3 has 14 amino acids. CDR3 nucleotides: TGTGCCAGCAGCTCAGGAAGCTACACAGATACGCAGTATTTT. Its protein product is CASSSGSYTDTQYF.

V gene TRBV7-9 combines with J gene TRBJ1-1; D is perhaps TRBD1 (6 bases). Trimming pared 11 bases from V and 0 bases from J, leaving 22 bases between. The CDR3 totals 16 residues. CDR1 and CDR2 (germline): SEHNR, FQNEAQ (reference sequence). The CDR3 region is CAVSRGGPSMNTEAFF. The CDR3 DNA reads as TGTGCCGTATCCCGGGGGGGCCCCTCTATGAACACTGAAGCTTTCTTT.

The J gene is TRBJ1-3, the V gene TRBV27; the D is unclear. V lost 3 bases, J lost 2 bases, and 5 bases lay in between. The germline V gene has CDR1 MNHEY and CDR2 SMNVEV (reference sequence). The CDR3 is made up of 13 amino acids. CDR3 nucleotide sequence: TGTGCCAGCAGTTTCGCAGCTGGAAACACCATATATTTT. Its protein is CASSFAAGNTIYF.

The V gene is TRBV28, the J gene TRBJ2-1; D perhaps matches TRBD2 (6 bases). The CDR3 has 17 amino acids. V gave up 0 bases and J gave up 1 base, with 13 bases separating them. CDR1 is MDHEN and CDR2 is SYDVKM in the germline V gene. This chain's CDR3 is CASSLWDGGVSYNEQFF. Written as DNA, the CDR3 is TGTGCCAGCAGTTTATGGGACGGGGGAGTGTCCTACAATGAGCAGTTCTTC. Full variable domain (remainder filled in from reference TRBV28 and TRBJ2-1): DVKVTQSSRYLVKRTGEKVFLECVQDMDHENMFWYRQDPGLGLRLIYFSYDVKMKEKGDIPEGYSVSREKKERFSLILESASTNQTSMYLCASSLWDGGVSYNEQFFGPGTRLTVL.

The chain uses TRBV6-5 and TRBJ2-2, with D perhaps TRBD2 (5 bases). The CDR3 totals 13 residues. V was shortened by 11 bases and J by 4 bases, with 14 bases between the two germline ends. Germline V gene data show CDR1 as MNHEY and CDR2 as SVGAGI. The CDR3 DNA reads as TGTGCCGGCATACAAGAGGGCACCGGGGAGCTGTTTTTT. It codes for CAGIQEGTGELFF.

The chain uses TRBV19 and TRBJ2-1; D is uncertain. The V gene lost 4 bases and the J gene lost 0 bases, with 22 bases spanning the gap. Germline loops: CDR1 LNHDA, CDR2 SQIVND (reference sequence). The CDR3 covers 19 residues. CDR3 nucleotide sequence: TGTGCCAGTAGTAACGGCCCCGGCCCAGACTGGAGCTCCTACAATGAGCAGTTCTTC. Amino acid sequence: CASSNGPGPDWSSYNEQFF. Together with reference TRBV19 and TRBJ2-1, the CDR3 gives the full variable domain: DGGITQSPKYLFRKEGQNVTLSCEQNLNHDAMYWYRQDPGQGLRLIYYSQIVNDFQKGDIAEGYSVSREKKESFPLTVTSAQKNPTAFYLCASSNGPGPDWSSYNEQFFGPGTRLTVL.

On this clone: This CDR3 is also generated by other DNA sequences in the sample. This chain connects TRBV30 to TRBJ1-5, with D unresolved. There are 13 residues in the CDR3. V was clipped by 2 bases and J by 4 bases, with 9 bases between them. Germline CDR1 is GTSNPN and CDR2 is SVGIG (reference sequence). As DNA, the CDR3 is TGTGCCTGGAGTTCAGGTGCAAATCAGCCCCAGCATTTT. Translating it yields CAWSSGANQPQHF.

CDR3 nucleotide sequence: TGTGCCAGCAGGTGGGAGCTCCAACCTCCCTACGAGCAGTACTTC. Residues: CASRWELQPPYEQYF. The chain joins TRBV6-1 to TRBJ2-7; weak D call: TRBD2 (5 bases). V was pared by 6 bases and J by 2 bases, with 17 bases between. Germline values: CDR1 MNHNS, CDR2 SASEGT. This CDR3 comprises 15 residues.

This chain uses TRBV6-1 with TRBJ1-2; 10 positions match TRBD1. The germline V gene encodes CDR1 MNHNS and CDR2 SASEGT. The CDR3 runs 13 residues. Trimming removed 6 bases from V and 8 bases from J; junction bases left unmatched: 6. Here the CDR3 DNA reads TGTGCCAGCAGGGGGACAGGGGTTGGAGGCTACACCTTC. Protein: CASRGTGVGGYTF.

This chain joins TRBV28 and TRBJ1-2, with 9 positions matching TRBD1. CDR1 and CDR2 (germline): MDHEN, SYDVKM. V shed 3 bases, J shed 8 bases, and the junction held 4 bases outside the gene matches. CDR3 size: 13 residues. The CDR3 DNA is TGTGCCAGCAGTTTCCACAGGGGGCGGGGCTACACCTTC. It yields the protein CASSFHRGRGYTF.

V usage is TRBV5-4 and J usage is TRBJ2-7; 8 bases fit TRBD1. The germline V gene has CDR1 SGHNT and CDR2 YYREEE (reference sequence). J gave up 5 bases and V 4 bases, and 5 bases lay outside the gene matches. The CDR3 covers 13 residues. In nucleotides, the CDR3 is TGTGCCAGCAGCGGACAGGGTGGGAACGAGCAGTACGTC. This sequence encodes CASSGQGGNEQYV.

This rearrangement joins TRBV5-1 to TRBJ2-7, with 7 bases that match TRBD1. Germline CDR1 SGHRS, CDR2 YFSETQ. The length of the CDR3 is 13 residues. The junction had 4 bases not matched to a gene; V was cut back by 2 bases and J by 5 bases. CDR3: CASSLTGDDEQYF. The DNA for the CDR3 is TGCGCCAGCAGCTTAACAGGGGATGACGAGCAGTACTTC.

This chain uses TRBV28 with TRBJ1-2; D uncertain. Germline V lookup: CDR1 MDHEN, CDR2 SYDVKM. CDR3 length: 13 residues. V was cut by 4 bases and J by 4 bases, with 10 bases left in between. CDR3 protein: CASSYFGSYGYTF. The CDR3 DNA follows: TGTGCCAGCAGTTATTTTGGCAGCTATGGCTACACCTTC.

Regarding this clone: The same CDR3 can be traced to other DNA sequences in this sample. The rearrangement joins TRBV5-1 to TRBJ1-5; 10 positions match TRBD1. The CDR3 sequence is 14 residues long. Germline V lookup: CDR1 SGHRS, CDR2 YFSETQ. The V gene end was trimmed by 3 bases and the J gene end by 6 bases; junction bases not matched to a gene: 3. In DNA form, the CDR3 reads TGCGCCAGCAGCTCAGGACAGGGGGGTCAGCCCCAGCATTTT. It codes for CASSSGQGGQPQHF. Full variable domain (rest looked up from reference TRBV5-1 and TRBJ1-5): KAGVTQTPRYLIKTRGQQVTLSCSPISGHRSVSWYQQTPGQGLQFLFEYFSETQRNKGNFPGRFSGRQFSNSRSEMNVSTLELGDSALYLCASSSGQGGQPQHFGDGTRLSIL.

The chain couples TRBV19 to TRBJ1-4; 7 positions agree with TRBD1. The CDR3 is 14 amino acids. CDR1 is LNHDA, CDR2 SQIVND, per germline (reference sequence). The ends lost 4 bases at V and 6 bases at J; junction bases unmatched: 5. The CDR3 is CASSRGTGDEKLFF. The CDR3 nucleotides read TGTGCCAGTAGTAGGGGCACAGGGGATGAAAAACTGTTTTTT.

V usage is TRBV5-1 and J usage is TRBJ2-2, with a tentative D call TRBD1 (5 bases). V was clipped by 4 bases and J by 0 bases, with 10 bases between them. Germline V CDR1 and CDR2: SGHRS, YFSETQ. CDR3 length equals 15 residues. This CDR3 is CASSVRTTNTGELFF. The DNA of the CDR3 is TGCGCCAGCAGCGTAAGGACAACGAACACCGGGGAGCTGTTTTTT.

V usage is TRBV4-1 and J usage is TRBJ1-1, with 9 bases fitting TRBD1. Looked up from germline, CDR1 is MGHRA and CDR2 is YSYEKL. V lost 3 bases to trimming and J lost 4 bases; unmatched junction nucleotides: 12. This CDR3 spans 17 amino acids. CDR3 protein: CASSHSLRRDRVTEAFF. CDR3 sequence (DNA): TGCGCCAGCAGCCATTCCCTAAGGAGGGACAGGGTCACTGAAGCTTTCTTT.

This chain connects TRBV30 to TRBJ2-1; 8 bases agree with TRBD2. V was clipped by 1 base and J by 7 bases; unmatched bases: 6. The length of the CDR3 is 14 residues. Germline V lookup: CDR1 GTSNPN, CDR2 SVGIG (reference sequence). CDR3 residues: CAWSAGGMRNEQFF. For the CDR3, the DNA is TGTGCCTGGAGTGCGGGAGGGATGAGAAATGAGCAGTTCTTC.